This T cell receptor (beta chain) stems from a study of cytomegalovirus exposure and HLA in healthy donors. Looking at the study overall: Earlier, 95 million to 140 million unique TCR beta sequences were recovered from around 180 million T cells by an analysis.

With 5 bases clipped from V and 4 bases from J, the junction kept 4 bases outside the gene matches. The CDR3 is 13 amino acids. The V gene's germline CDR1 is SGHTA and CDR2 FQGTGA. Amplification used 60 Vbeta primers and 13 Jbeta primers. Using immunoSEQ multiplex PCR, the repertoire was profiled, and TCRdb retains in-frame clones only, with some absent. The repertoire holds about 180,000 clones, with almost 80% as singletons. Study-wide findings and caveats: Relative to equally common others, HLA-associated TCR beta chains showed greater clonal expansion in a later analysis. In a later analysis, TCR association rates varied by HLA locus: DRB1 most, HLA-C fewest.

On this clone itself: Its antigen remains unknown.

The chain joins TRBV7-3 to TRBJ2-7; 8 bases map to TRBD1. The sequencing sample was made of PBMCs. This clonotype originated in a man aged 25-45 years in good health and CMV-seronegative. CDR3 region: CASSRDRSYEQYF. The CDR3 region has the DNA TGTGCCAGCAGCCGGGACAGGTCGTACGAGCAGTACTTC.